Below, one T cell receptor beta chain is given with its context. Its antigen is unknown. This sample is part of a study of post-analysis software for immune sequencing data. At the level of the study: Relapsing-remitting, secondary progressive and progressive-relapsing forms of multiple sclerosis all featured among disease courses. Study-wide results and limits: There were roughly five TRBV segments more frequent in patients than controls, and TRBV5-6, TRBV5-1 and TRBV20-1 were among them. The normalized Chao1 diversity of multiple sclerosis patients was significantly lower than that of controls.

This CDR3 comprises 15 residues. Looked up from germline, CDR1 is SGHTA and CDR2 is FQGNSA. V shed 4 bases, J shed 4 bases, and the junction held 7 bases outside the gene matches. Unique molecular identifiers were carried by the TCR beta cDNA libraries. Out of roughly 0.85 to 10 million T cells, about 500,000 cDNA molecules were generated. TCRdb re-called the PCR reads through MiXCR, storing one row per CDR3 protein. This sample has almost 700,000 distinct CDR3 sequences, with approximately 60% found just once. Material for sequencing was blood. This sequence originates from a girl aged 2-15 years with multiple sclerosis. This rearrangement joins TRBV7-2 to TRBJ2-3, with TRBD1 matching 8 bases. The CDR3: CASSSQTGASDTQYF. The CDR3 DNA is TGTGCCAGCAGCTCCCAGACAGGGGCGTCAGATACGCAGTATTTT. The variable domain in full, with the rest retrieved from reference TRBV7-2 and TRBJ2-3, is GAGVSQSPSNKVTEKGKDVELRCDPISGHTALYWYRQSLGQGLEFLIYFQGNSAPDKSGLPSDRFSAERTGGSVSTLTIQRTQQEDSAVYLCASSSQTGASDTQYFGPGTRLTVL.